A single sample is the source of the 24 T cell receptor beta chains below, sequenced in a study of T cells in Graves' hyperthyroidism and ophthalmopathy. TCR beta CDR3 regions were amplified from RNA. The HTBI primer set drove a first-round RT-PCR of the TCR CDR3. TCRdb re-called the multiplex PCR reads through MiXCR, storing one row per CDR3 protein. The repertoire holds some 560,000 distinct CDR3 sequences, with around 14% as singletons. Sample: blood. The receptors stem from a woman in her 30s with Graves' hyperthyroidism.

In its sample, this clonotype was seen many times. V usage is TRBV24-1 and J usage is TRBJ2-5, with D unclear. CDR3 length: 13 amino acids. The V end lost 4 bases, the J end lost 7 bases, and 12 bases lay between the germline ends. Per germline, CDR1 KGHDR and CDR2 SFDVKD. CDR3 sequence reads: CATSEVAWGTQYF. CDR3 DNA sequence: TGTGCCACCAGTGAGGTGGCCTGGGGGACCCAGTACTTC.

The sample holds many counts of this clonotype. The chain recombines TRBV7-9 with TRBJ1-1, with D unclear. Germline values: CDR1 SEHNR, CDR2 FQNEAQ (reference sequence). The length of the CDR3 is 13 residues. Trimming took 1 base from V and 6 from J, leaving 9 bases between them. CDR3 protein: CASSLDRRAEAFF. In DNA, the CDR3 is TGTGCCAGCAGCTTAGACAGAAGGGCTGAAGCTTTCTTT. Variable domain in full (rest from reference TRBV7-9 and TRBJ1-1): DTGVSQNPRHKITKRGQNVTFRCDPISEHNRLYWYRQTLGQGPEFLTYFQNEAQLEKSRLLSDRFSAERPKGSFSTLEIQRTEQGDSAMYLCASSLDRRAEAFFGQGTRLTVV.

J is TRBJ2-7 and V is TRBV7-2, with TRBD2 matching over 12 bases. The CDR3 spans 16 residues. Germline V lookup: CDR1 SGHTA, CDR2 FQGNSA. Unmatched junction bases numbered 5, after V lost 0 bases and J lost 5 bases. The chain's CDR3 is CASSLATSGSGHEQYF. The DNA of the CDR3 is TGTGCCAGCAGCTTAGCGACTAGCGGGAGTGGGCACGAGCAGTACTTC.

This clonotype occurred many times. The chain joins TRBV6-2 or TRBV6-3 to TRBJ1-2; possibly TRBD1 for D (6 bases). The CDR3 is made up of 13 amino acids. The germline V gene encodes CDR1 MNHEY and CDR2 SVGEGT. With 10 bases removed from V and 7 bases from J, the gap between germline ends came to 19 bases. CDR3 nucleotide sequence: TGTGCCATCAGCGTTTCTAACAGGGCTGGCTACACCTTC. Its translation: CAISVSNRAGYTF.

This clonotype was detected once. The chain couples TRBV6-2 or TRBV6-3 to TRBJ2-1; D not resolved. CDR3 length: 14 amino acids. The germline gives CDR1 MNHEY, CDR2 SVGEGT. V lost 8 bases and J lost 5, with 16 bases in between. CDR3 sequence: CASALRARDNEQFF. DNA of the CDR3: TGTGCCAGCGCTCTACGGGCTAGGGACAATGAGCAGTTCTTC.

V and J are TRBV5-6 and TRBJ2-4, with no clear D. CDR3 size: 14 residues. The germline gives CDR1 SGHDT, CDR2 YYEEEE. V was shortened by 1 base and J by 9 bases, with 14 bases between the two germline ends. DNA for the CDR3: TGTGCCAGCAGCTTGAGGCCCCTCGGCGGCATTCAGTACTTC. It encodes CASSLRPLGGIQYF. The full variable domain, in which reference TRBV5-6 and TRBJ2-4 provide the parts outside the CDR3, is DAGVTQSPTHLIKTRGQQVTLRCSPKSGHDTVSWYQQALGQGPQFIFQYYEEEERQRGNFPDRFSGHQFPNYSSELNVNALLLGDSALYLCASSLRPLGGIQYFGAGTRLSVL.

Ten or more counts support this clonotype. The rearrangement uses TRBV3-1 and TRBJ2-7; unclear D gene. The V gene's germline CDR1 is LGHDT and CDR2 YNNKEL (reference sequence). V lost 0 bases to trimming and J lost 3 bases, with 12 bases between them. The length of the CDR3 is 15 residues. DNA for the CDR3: TGTGCCAGCAGCCAAGATATGGATTGGGTCTACGAGCAGTACTTC. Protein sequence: CASSQDMDWVYEQYF.

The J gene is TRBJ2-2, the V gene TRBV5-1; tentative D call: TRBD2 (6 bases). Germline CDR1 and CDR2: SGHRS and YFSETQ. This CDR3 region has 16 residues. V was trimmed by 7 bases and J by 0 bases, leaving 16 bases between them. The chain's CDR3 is CASFREAGANTGELFF. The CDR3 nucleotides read TGCGCCAGCTTCCGGGAAGCGGGCGCGAACACCGGGGAGCTGTTTTTT. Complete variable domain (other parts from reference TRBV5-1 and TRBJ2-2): KAGVTQTPRYLIKTRGQQVTLSCSPISGHRSVSWYQQTPGQGLQFLFEYFSETQRNKGNFPGRFSGRQFSNSRSEMNVSTLELGDSALYLCASFREAGANTGELFFGEGSRLTVL.

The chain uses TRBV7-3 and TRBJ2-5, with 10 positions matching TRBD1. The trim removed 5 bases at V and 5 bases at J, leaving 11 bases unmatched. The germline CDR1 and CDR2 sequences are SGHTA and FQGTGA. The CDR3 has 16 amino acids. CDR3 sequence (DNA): TGTGCCAGCAGCCCGGGACAGGGGACCAGGGGGGAGACCCAGTACTTC. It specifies CASSPGQGTRGETQYF.

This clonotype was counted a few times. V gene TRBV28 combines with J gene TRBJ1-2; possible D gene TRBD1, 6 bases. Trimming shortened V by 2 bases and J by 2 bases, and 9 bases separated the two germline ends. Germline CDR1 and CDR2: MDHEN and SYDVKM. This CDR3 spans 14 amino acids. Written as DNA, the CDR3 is TGTGCCAGCAGTTTAAGAGGGACAAACTATGGCTACACCTTC. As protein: CASSLRGTNYGYTF.

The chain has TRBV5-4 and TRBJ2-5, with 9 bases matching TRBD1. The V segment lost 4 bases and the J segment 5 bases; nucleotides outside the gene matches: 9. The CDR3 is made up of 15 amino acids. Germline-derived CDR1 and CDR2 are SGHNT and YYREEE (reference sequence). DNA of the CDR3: TGTGCCAGCAGCGAACCGGGACAGGGTGGTGAGACCCAGTACTTC. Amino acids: CASSEPGQGGETQYF.

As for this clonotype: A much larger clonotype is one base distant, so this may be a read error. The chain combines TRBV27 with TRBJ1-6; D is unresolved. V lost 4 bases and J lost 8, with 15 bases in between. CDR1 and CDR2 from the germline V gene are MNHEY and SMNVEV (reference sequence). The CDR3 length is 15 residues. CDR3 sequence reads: CASSSSGEDDSPLHF. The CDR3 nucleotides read TGTGCCAGCAGTTCATCTGGGGAGGATGATTCACCCCTCCACTTT.

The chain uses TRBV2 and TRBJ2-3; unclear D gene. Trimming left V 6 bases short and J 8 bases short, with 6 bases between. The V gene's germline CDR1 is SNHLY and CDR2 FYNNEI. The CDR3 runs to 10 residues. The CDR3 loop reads CASSSVTQYF. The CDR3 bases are TGTGCCAGCAGCTCCGTTACGCAGTATTTT.

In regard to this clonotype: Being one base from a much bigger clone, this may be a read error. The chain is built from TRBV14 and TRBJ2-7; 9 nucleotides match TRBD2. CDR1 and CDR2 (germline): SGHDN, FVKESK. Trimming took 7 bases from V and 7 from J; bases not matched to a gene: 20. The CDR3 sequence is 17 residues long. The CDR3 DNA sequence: TGTGCCAGCAAAGGCGGGAGGGCCCTCGACTCCTACAATGAGCAGTACTTC. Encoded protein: CASKGGRALDSYNEQYF.

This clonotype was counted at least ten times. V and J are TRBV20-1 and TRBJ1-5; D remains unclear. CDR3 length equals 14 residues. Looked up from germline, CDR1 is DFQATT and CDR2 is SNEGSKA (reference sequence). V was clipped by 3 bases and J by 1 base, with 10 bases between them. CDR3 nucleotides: TGCAGTGCTAGCCAACTGAGGAGCAATCAGCCCCAGCATTTT. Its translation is CSASQLRSNQPQHF.

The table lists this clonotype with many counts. CDR3 sequence: CSARDKGGYFYEQYF. The CDR3 bases are TGCAGTGCTAGAGACAAGGGGGGTTATTTCTACGAGCAGTACTTC. This sequence joins TRBV20-1 and TRBJ2-7; the D call may be TRBD1 or TRBD2 (6 bases each). Looked up from germline, CDR1 is DFQATT and CDR2 is SNEGSKA (reference sequence). V was clipped by 0 bases and J by 3 bases, with 15 bases between them. The CDR3 has 15 amino acids.

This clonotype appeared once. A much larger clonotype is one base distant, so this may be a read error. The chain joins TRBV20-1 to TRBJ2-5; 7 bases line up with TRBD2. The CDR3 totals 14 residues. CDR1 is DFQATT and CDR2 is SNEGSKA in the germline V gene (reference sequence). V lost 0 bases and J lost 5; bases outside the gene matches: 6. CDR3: CSARDTSAVETQYF. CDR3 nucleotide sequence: TGCAGTGCTAGAGATACTAGCGCGGTCGAGACCCAGTACTTC.

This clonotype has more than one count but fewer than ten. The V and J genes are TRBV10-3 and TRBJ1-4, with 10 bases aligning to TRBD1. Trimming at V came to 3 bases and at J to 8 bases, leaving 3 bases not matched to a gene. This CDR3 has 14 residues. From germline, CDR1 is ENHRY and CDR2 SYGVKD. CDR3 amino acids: CAISDSGQGEKLFF. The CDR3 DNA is TGTGCCATCAGTGACTCGGGACAGGGGGAAAAACTGTTTTTT.

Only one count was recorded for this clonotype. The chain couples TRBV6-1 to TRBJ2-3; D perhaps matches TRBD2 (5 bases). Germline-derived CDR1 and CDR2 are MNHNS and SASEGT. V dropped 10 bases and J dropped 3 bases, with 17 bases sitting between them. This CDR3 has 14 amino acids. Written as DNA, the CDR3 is TGTGCCACAAGTACGGGGAGAGGGACAGATACGCAGTATTTT. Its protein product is CATSTGRGTDTQYF.

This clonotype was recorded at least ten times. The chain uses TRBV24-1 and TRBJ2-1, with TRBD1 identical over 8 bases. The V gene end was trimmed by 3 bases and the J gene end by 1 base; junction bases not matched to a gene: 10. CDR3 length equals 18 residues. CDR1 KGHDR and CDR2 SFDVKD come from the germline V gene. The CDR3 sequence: CATSDATGGTLSYNEQFF. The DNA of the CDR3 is TGTGCCACCAGTGATGCAACAGGGGGAACTTTGTCCTACAATGAGCAGTTCTTC.

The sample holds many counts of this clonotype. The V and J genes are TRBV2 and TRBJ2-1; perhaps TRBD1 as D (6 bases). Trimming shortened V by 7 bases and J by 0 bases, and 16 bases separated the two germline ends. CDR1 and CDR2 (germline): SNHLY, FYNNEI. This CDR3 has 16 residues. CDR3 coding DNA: TGTGCCAGCACCGAGGGGGACCCCAGCTCCTACAATGAGCAGTTCTTC. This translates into CASTEGDPSSYNEQFF.

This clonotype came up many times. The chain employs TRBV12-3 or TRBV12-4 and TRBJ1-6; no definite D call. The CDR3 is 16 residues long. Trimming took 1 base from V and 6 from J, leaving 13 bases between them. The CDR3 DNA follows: TGTGCCAGCAGTTTAGGGGCGGTGGGAAGTAATTCACCCCTCCACTTT. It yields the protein CASSLGAVGSNSPLHF.

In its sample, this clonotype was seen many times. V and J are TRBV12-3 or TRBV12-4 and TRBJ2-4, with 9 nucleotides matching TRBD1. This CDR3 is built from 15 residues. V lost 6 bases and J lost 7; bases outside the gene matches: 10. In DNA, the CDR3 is TGTGCCAGCAGCCCCATTAGGACAGGGGAGAACATTCAGTACTTC. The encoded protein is CASSPIRTGENIQYF.

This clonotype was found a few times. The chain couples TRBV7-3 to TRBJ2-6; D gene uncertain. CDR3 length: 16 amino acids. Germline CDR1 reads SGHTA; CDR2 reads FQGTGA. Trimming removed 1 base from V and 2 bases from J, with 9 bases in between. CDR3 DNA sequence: TGTGCCAGCAGCTTAAGATCGGTCCCTGGGGCCAACGTCCTGACTTTC. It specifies CASSLRSVPGANVLTF.